The rows below give T cell receptor beta chains drawn from one sample of a study of shared clonotypes between healthy human individuals. Generated by immunoSEQ multiplex PCR, the TCRdb table keeps only in-frame clones and is missing some. The sample carries about 470,000 clones, 79% recorded once. Source material: PBMCs. The source is a woman in her thirties or forties in good health. Some clones in this sample may be carry-over from other donors' samples. The CDR3 runs from the conserved cysteine through the conserved F or W. The D gene is left open where the match is weak. The size field is filled for only some rows; it gives once, few, many or a size class.

TRBD2	TRBV29-1	NA	TRBJ2-1	TGCAGCGGGACTAGCGGGAGTCGTGAGCAGTTCTTC	CSGTSGSREQFF
TRBD1	TRBV5-4	NA	TRBJ2-1	TGTGCCAGCAGCTTGGGGACAGGGACCCTAACTTACAATGAGCAGTTCTTC	CASSLGTGTLTYNEQFF
TRBD2	TRBV7-9	NA	TRBJ2-3	TGTGCCAGCGGGTTGACTAGCGGCACAGATACGCAGTATTTT	CASGLTSGTDTQYF
NA	TRBV5-4	NA	TRBJ2-4	TGTGCCAGCAGCTTGGAAGGGCCAGAAAACATTCAGTACTTC	CASSLEGPENIQYF
TRBD1	TRBV9	NA	TRBJ2-5	TGTGCCAGCAGCGTCGGACAGGAAGAGACCCAGTACTTC	CASSVGQEETQYF
NA	TRBV5-1	NA	TRBJ2-1	TGCGCCAGCAGCTTGGAGCAGAATGAGCAGTTCTTC	CASSLEQNEQFF
TRBD1	TRBV7-2	few	TRBJ2-7	TGTGCCAGCGGAAGGACAGGGCGGTACGAGCAGTACTTC	CASGRTGRYEQYF
NA	TRBV6-1	NA	TRBJ2-1	TGTGCCAGCAGAGGATACGATGAGCAGTTCTTC	CASRGYDEQFF
NA	TRBV9	few	TRBJ2-1	TGTGCCAGCAGCGCGGTATTGGCCCGAGGGCTCAATGAGCAGTTCTTC	CASSAVLARGLNEQFF
TRBD1	TRBV7-2	NA	TRBJ2-7	TGTGCCAGCAGACAAAGAGGACAGGGGGCATACGAGCAGTACTTC	CASRQRGQGAYEQYF
TRBD2	TRBV7-2	NA	TRBJ2-1	TGTGCCAGCAGGCATGCTAGCGGGAGGACCAATGAGCAGTTCTTC	CASRHASGRTNEQFF
TRBD1	TRBV5-4	many	TRBJ2-4	TGTGCCAGCAGCTTTTGGGACAGGAGAAACATTCAGTACTTC	CASSFWDRRNIQYF
NA	TRBV21-1	NA	TRBJ2-7	TGTGCCAGCAGCGGCGGGGCTAGCGGGACCGATTCCCGCGAGCAGTACTTC	CASSGGASGTDSREQYF
TRBD1	TRBV5-1	NA	TRBJ2-3	TGCGCCAGCAGCCCGAAGACAGGGGCAGATACGCAGTATTTT	CASSPKTGADTQYF
NA	TRBV19	NA	TRBJ1-5	TGTGCCAGTGGATGGGGTGGTCAGCAAGGTCAGCCCCAGCATTTT	CASGWGGQQGQPQHF
NA	TRBV29-1	NA	TRBJ2-1	TGCAGCGTTGCGTTCTACAATGAGCAGTTCTTC	CSVAFYNEQFF
NA	TRBV7-8	NA	TRBJ1-1	TGTGCCAGCAGCTTCTCGGGTCTCGGCACTGAAGCTTTCTTT	CASSFSGLGTEAFF
NA	TRBV18	many	TRBJ2-3	TGTGCCAGCTCAACCCGGGGCCCTAGCACAGATACGCAGTATTTT	CASSTRGPSTDTQYF
TRBD2	TRBV27	few	TRBJ2-1	TGTGCCAGCAGTTTATCGAGACTAGCGTTGGGGGGTGAGCAGTTCTTC	CASSLSRLALGGEQFF
NA	TRBV2	NA	TRBJ2-5	TGTGCCAGCAGTGCCCCCGCAGTGTTCGTGGGCCTGGAGACCCAGTACTTC	CASSAPAVFVGLETQYF
NA	TRBV7-2	NA	TRBJ2-2	TGTGCCAGCAGCTTAAGTATTCTTCGGCAGGGGGGTGTGCCCGGGGAGCTGTTTTTT	CASSLSILRQGGVPGELFF
TRBD2	TRBV9	once	TRBJ2-1	TGTGCCAGCAGCGTAGGGGGTAGCGGGATATGGAATGAGCAGTTCTTC	CASSVGGSGIWNEQFF
NA	TRBV2	NA	TRBJ1-2	TGTGCCAGCTACTTTGGGGGGAACTATGGCTACACCTTC	CASYFGGNYGYTF
TRBD1	TRBV5-1	NA	TRBJ1-1	TGCGCCAGCAGCACCGGACAGGGTGAGGGCACTGAAGCTTTCTTT	CASSTGQGEGTEAFF
NA	TRBV7-9	NA	TRBJ1-1	TGTGCCAGCAGCATTGGACAGTACACTGAAGCTTTCTTT	CASSIGQYTEAFF
NA	TRBV5-1	NA	TRBJ2-3	TGCGCCAGCAGCTTGGAGGGGAGGCGCACAGATACGCAGTATTTT	CASSLEGRRTDTQYF
NA	TRBV9	NA	TRBJ2-2	TGTGCCAGCAATCTACAGGGTTTGGGGGAGCTGTTTTTT	CASNLQGLGELFF
TRBD2	TRBV6-6	NA	TRBJ2-7	TGTGCCAGCAGTTGGGGGACTAGCGGGACGAGGAACGAGCAGTACTTC	CASSWGTSGTRNEQYF
TRBD1	TRBV14	once	TRBJ2-5	TGTGCCAGCAGCCAGGACAGGGCGGGAGAGACCCAGTACTTC	CASSQDRAGETQYF
NA	TRBV20-1	NA	TRBJ1-2	TGCAGTGCGCCCTGGTACTATGGCTACACCTTC	CSAPWYYGYTF
TRBD2	TRBV29-1	once	TRBJ2-1	TGCAGCGGAACCGGGACTAGCGGTAGCTCCTACAATGAGCAGTTCTTC	CSGTGTSGSSYNEQFF
NA	TRBV28	NA	TRBJ2-1	TGTGCCAGCAGTCGGGACCCGCGGGTCCATGAGCAGTTCTTC	CASSRDPRVHEQFF
NA	TRBV27	NA	TRBJ1-4	TGTGCCAGCAGAAAGGCGGAGGGTGAAAAACTGTTTTTT	CASRKAEGEKLFF
NA	TRBV2	NA	TRBJ1-5	TGTGCCAGCGGAGAAACAGGGATGGATCAGCCCCAGCATTTT	CASGETGMDQPQHF
TRBD1	TRBV18	NA	TRBJ1-2	TGTGCCAGCTCCCCAGGGGGCACCGGTCAAGTTGGCTACACCTTC	CASSPGGTGQVGYTF
TRBD1	TRBV19	NA	TRBJ2-7	TGTGCCAGTAAGAGGACAGGGGTCGACGAGCAGTACTTC	CASKRTGVDEQYF
TRBD1	TRBV4-2	once	TRBJ1-1	TGTGCCAGCAGCCAAGCCAGCGGGACAGGGGGTGAAGCTTTCTTT	CASSQASGTGGEAFF
NA	TRBV30	once	TRBJ1-1	TGTGCCTGGAGGCCGAAGTTAGGACCCGGCGGGGATGAAGCTTTCTTT	CAWRPKLGPGGDEAFF
TRBD1	TRBV5-4	NA	TRBJ2-2	TGTGCCAGCAGCGTCGGGACAGCGAACACCGGGGAGCTGTTTTTT	CASSVGTANTGELFF
NA	TRBV5-1	NA	TRBJ2-3	TGCGCCAGCAGCTTGGTTCAGAACACAGATACGCAGTATTTT	CASSLVQNTDTQYF
TRBD1	TRBV19	NA	TRBJ2-7	TGTGCCAGTAGCCCCCCGGGACAGGAGACCTACGAGCAGTACTTC	CASSPPGQETYEQYF
TRBD2	TRBV28	NA	TRBJ2-1	TGTGCCAGCAGTTTATTTGCTAGCGGCTACAATGAGCAGTTCTTC	CASSLFASGYNEQFF
NA	TRBV27	NA	TRBJ2-3	TGTGCCACCTTAGTGCAAGGCACAGATACGCAGTATTTT	CATLVQGTDTQYF
TRBD2	TRBV5-3	once	TRBJ2-1	TGTGCCAGAAGCTTCACTAGCGGGAGGGGAAGGGTGAATGAGCAGTTCTTC	CARSFTSGRGRVNEQFF
TRBD2	TRBV19	NA	TRBJ2-7	TGTGCCAGTAGTATGGTGCGGGAGAGCTCCTACGAGCAGTACTTC	CASSMVRESSYEQYF
NA	TRBV30	NA	TRBJ1-1	TGTGCCTGGAGGGGCCTGGCTGAAGCTTTCTTT	CAWRGLAEAFF